A selection of T cell receptor beta chains follows, all from one sample in a study of cytotoxic CD8 clonotypes in ibrutinib-treated CLL. Generated by immunoSEQ multiplex PCR, the TCRdb table keeps only in-frame clones and is missing some. The sample has hundreds of thousands of clones, approximately 67% seen once. Sequencing used PBMCs, obtained after 36 months of ibrutinib treatment. The receptor source for this set is a human donor with chronic lymphocytic leukemia. Both conserved end residues are trimmed from each CDR3. Fields, in order: V gene, CDR3 protein.

v_gene: TRBV9; CDR3aa: ASSPFGGGTGELF
v_gene: TRBV9; CDR3aa: ASSPWDRTTEAF
v_gene: TRBV18; CDR3aa: ASSPRLGEQF
v_gene: TRBV5-1; CDR3aa: ASSPLTTGRFGANVLT
v_gene: TRBV6-5; CDR3aa: ASRPDRGLESGAF
v_gene: TRBV2; CDR3aa: ASSPPRTQY
v_gene: TRBV11-2; CDR3aa: ASSPGDRAGTEAF
v_gene: TRBV5-6; CDR3aa: ASSLPGQVNSGANVLT
v_gene: TRBV10-3; CDR3aa: AISRQMMNTEAF
v_gene: TRBV19; CDR3aa: ASSIEGQTNQPQH
v_gene: TRBV6-6; CDR3aa: ASKGTDNEQF
v_gene: TRBV6-5; CDR3aa: ASSWAVAYEQY
v_gene: TRBV18; CDR3aa: ASSPRAGAKDEQY
v_gene: TRBV29-1; CDR3aa: SVEDKNYEQY
v_gene: TRBV4-2; CDR3aa: ASSPQRGASTDTQY
v_gene: TRBV19; CDR3aa: ASSTDPYSYEQY
v_gene: TRBV7-9; CDR3aa: ASSLDGRAYEQY
v_gene: TRBV4-1; CDR3aa: ASSQESWGVYEQY
v_gene: TRBV5-1; CDR3aa: ASSLVSGARYGYT
v_gene: TRBV27; CDR3aa: ASSLVGSLTSLELF
v_gene: TRBV2; CDR3aa: ASCPRSHSYEQY
v_gene: TRBV6-5; CDR3aa: ASSYLAGTYEQY
v_gene: TRBV28; CDR3aa: ASTGTGDGYT
v_gene: TRBV4-1; CDR3aa: ASSQVWAEQETQY
v_gene: TRBV5-1; CDR3aa: ASSGVPTDTQY
v_gene: TRBV25-1; CDR3aa: ASSESRTVDSTDTQY
v_gene: TRBV15; CDR3aa: ATSIDRLNQPQH
v_gene: TRBV6-5; CDR3aa: ASRTGTGGYT